A single sample is the source of the 5 T cell receptor beta chains below, sequenced in a study of spatial heterogeneity in lung cancer. TCRdb independently ran MiXCR on the 5' RACE reads; one entry per CDR3 protein. The sample contains around 14,000 distinct CDR3 sequences, around 3.3% of which appear only once. The time point here: sample taken at primary tumor resection. This specimen consisted of normal lung tissue next to the tumor, obtained at surgery. The receptors stem from a male donor with early-stage non-small cell lung cancer.

This clonotype appeared many times. A library prepared for alpha chains yielded this beta chain as an off-target read; its size is of little meaning. CDR3 residues: CSAPSGTSAFYEQYF. DNA for the CDR3: TGCAGTGCCCCTTCCGGGACTAGCGCATTCTACGAGCAGTACTTC. The J gene is TRBJ2-7, the V gene TRBV20-1, with 10 bases identical to TRBD2. CDR1 is DFQATT, CDR2 SNEGSKA, per germline (reference sequence). With 6 bases clipped from V and 3 bases from J, the junction kept 11 bases outside the gene matches. There are 15 residues in the CDR3.

At least ten counts were recorded for this clonotype. This beta chain turned up in a library designed for alpha chains; as an off-target read, its abundance says little. The chain uses TRBV6-5 and TRBJ1-1; 10 positions match TRBD1. Unmatched junction bases numbered 8, after V lost 10 bases and J lost 0 bases. Germline values: CDR1 MNHEY, CDR2 SVGAGI. The CDR3 loop spans 15 amino acids. The CDR3: CATRDRGYVNTEAFF. For the CDR3, the DNA is TGTGCCACGAGGGACAGGGGCTACGTGAACACTGAAGCTTTCTTT.

This clonotype was seen at least ten times. This beta chain appears as a stray read in a library generated for alpha chains; its size is not informative. The J gene is TRBJ1-1, the V gene TRBV7-8; possibly TRBD1 for D (6 bases). The CDR3 has 13 residues. V lost 7 bases to trimming and J lost 6 bases, with 15 bases between them. CDR1 and CDR2 from the germline V gene are SGHVS and FQNEAQ. The CDR3 coding sequence is TGTGCCAGCACCAAGGGGGAGTTTTCTGAAGCTTTCTTT. This gives the protein CASTKGEFSEAFF.

This clonotype came up many times. Being off target in a library aimed at alpha chains, this beta chain has a size of little meaning. V usage is TRBV6-2 or TRBV6-3 and J usage is TRBJ1-5; D is uncertain. Per germline, CDR1 MNHEY and CDR2 SVGEGT. Trimming took off 0 bases at V and 4 bases at J, with 7 bases between the two ends. CDR3 size: 14 residues. CDR3 DNA: TGTGCCAGCAGTTACTCGCTCAGTAATCAGCCCCAGCATTTT. This sequence encodes CASSYSLSNQPQHF.

By sample share, this clonotype is medium-sized. In a library made to pick up alpha chains, this beta chain is a stray read with a size that means little. The V and J genes are TRBV4-1 and TRBJ1-4, with 8 nucleotides matching TRBD1. Germline V gene data show CDR1 as MGHRA and CDR2 as YSYEKL. CDR3 size: 16 residues. J was trimmed by 1 base and V by 3 bases; bases with no gene match: 4. The CDR3 region is CASSQGDRGTNEKLFF. The CDR3 region has the DNA TGCGCCAGCAGCCAGGGAGACAGGGGAACTAATGAAAAACTGTTTTTT.